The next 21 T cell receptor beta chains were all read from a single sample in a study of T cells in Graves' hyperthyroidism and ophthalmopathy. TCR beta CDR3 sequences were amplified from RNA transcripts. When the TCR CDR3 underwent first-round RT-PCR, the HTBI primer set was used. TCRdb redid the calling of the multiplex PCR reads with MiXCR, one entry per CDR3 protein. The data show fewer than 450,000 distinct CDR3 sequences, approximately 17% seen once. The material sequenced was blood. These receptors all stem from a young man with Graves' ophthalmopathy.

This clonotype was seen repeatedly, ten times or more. The CDR3 loop is CASSERVETQYF. The CDR3 DNA is TGTGCCAGCAGTGAAAGGGTAGAGACCCAGTACTTC. This chain connects TRBV2 to TRBJ2-5, with D unclear. The CDR3 is 12 amino acids. The germline V gene has CDR1 SNHLY and CDR2 FYNNEI. The germline V and J ends were trimmed by 2 bases and 4 bases, with 5 bases remaining between them.

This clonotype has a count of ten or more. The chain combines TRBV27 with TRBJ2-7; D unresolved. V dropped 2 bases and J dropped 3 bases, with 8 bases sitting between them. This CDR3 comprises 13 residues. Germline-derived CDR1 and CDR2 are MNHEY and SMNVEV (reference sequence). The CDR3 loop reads CASSLRPYYEQYF. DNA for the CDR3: TGTGCCAGCAGTTTACGGCCATACTACGAGCAGTACTTC.

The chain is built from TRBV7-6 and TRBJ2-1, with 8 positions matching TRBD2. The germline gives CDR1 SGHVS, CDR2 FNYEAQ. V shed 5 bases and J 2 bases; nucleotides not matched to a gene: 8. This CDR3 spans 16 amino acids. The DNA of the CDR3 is TGTGCCAGCAGCCCCCGCGGGGGGCTCCCCTACAATGAGCAGTTCTTC. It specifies CASSPRGGLPYNEQFF.

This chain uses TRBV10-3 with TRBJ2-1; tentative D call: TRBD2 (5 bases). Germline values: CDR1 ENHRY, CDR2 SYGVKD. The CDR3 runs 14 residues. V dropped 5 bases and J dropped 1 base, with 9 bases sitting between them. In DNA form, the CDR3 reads TGTGCCATCAGTCAGGACTCTTCCTACAATGAGCAGTTCTTC. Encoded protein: CAISQDSSYNEQFF.

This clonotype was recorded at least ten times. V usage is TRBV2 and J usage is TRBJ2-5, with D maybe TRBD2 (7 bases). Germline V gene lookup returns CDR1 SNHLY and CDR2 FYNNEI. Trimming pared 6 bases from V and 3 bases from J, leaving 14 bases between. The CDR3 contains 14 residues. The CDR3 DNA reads TGTGCCAGCAGGAGGGGGGGCGGTGAAGAGACCCAGTACTTC. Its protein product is CASRRGGGEETQYF.

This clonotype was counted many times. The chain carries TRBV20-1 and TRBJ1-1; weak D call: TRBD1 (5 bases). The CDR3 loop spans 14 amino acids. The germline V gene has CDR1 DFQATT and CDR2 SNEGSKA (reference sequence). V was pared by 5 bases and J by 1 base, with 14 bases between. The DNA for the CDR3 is TGCAGTGCTCCCCCTAGGGACCGGAACACTGAAGCTTTCTTT. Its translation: CSAPPRDRNTEAFF.

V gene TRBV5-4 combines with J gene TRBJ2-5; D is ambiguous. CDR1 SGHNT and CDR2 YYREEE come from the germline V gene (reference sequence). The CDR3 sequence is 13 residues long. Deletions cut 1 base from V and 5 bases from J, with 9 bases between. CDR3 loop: CASSLRPEETQYF. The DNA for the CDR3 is TGTGCCAGCAGCTTGAGGCCAGAGGAGACCCAGTACTTC.

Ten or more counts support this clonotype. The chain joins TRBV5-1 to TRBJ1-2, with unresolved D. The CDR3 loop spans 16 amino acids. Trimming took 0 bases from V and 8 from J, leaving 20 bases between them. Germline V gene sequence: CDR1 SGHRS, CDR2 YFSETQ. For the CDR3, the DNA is TGCGCCAGCAGCTTGGGACCGACGGTAAACCTCGGCGGCTACACCTTC. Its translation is CASSLGPTVNLGGYTF.

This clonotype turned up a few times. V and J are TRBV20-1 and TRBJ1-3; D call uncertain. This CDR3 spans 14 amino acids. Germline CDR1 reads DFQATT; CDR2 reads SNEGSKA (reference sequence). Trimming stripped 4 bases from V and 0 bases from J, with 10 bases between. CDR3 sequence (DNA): TGCAGTGCTAAGGACGGAATCTCTGGAAACACCATATATTTT. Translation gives CSAKDGISGNTIYF.

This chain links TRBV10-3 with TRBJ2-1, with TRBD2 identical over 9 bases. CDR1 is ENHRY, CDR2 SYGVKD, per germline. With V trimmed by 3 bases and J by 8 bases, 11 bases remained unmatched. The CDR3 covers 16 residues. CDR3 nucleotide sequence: TGTGCCATCAGTGACTGGCGGGGGGGCCTAGGCGATGAGCAGTTCTTC. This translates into CAISDWRGGLGDEQFF.

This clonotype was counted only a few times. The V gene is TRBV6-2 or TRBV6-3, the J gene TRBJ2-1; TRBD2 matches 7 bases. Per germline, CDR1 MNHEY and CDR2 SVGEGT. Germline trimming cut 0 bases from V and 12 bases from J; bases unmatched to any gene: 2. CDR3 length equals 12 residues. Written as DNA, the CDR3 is TGTGCCAGCAGTTACTCTAGCGGGCCGCAGTTCTTC. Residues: CASSYSSGPQFF.

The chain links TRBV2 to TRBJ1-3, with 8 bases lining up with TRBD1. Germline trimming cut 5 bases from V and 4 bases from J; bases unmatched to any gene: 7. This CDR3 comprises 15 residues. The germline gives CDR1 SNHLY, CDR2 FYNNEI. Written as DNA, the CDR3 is TGTGCCAGCAGTACAGGACAGGGTTCCGGAAACACCATATATTTT. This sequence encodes CASSTGQGSGNTIYF.

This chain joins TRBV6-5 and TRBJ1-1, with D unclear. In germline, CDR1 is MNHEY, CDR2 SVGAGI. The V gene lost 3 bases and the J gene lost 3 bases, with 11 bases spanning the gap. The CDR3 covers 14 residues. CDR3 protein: CASSYGRMDTEAFF. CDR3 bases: TGTGCCAGCAGTTATGGACGCATGGACACTGAAGCTTTCTTT.

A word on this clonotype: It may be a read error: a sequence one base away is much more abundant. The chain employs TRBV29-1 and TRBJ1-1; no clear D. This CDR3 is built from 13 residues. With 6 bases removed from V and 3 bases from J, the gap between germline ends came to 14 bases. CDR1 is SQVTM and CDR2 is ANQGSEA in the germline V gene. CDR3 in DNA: TGCAGCGTAAAAAGGCCCGTGGACACTGAAGCTTTCTTT. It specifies CSVKRPVDTEAFF.

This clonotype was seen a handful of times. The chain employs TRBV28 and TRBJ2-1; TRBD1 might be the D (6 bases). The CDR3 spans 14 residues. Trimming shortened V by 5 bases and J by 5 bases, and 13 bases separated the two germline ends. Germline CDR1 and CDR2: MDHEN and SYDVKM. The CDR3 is CASSAPGQNNEQFF. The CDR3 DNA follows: TGTGCCAGCAGTGCCCCCGGACAGAACAATGAGCAGTTCTTC.

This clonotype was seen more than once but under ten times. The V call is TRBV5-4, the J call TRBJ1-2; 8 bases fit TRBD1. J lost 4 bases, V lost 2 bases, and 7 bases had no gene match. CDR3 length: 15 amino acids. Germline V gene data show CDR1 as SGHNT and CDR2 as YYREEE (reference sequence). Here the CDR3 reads CASSLTGGKGYGYTF. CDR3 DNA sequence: TGTGCCAGCAGCTTAACAGGGGGAAAGGGCTATGGCTACACCTTC.

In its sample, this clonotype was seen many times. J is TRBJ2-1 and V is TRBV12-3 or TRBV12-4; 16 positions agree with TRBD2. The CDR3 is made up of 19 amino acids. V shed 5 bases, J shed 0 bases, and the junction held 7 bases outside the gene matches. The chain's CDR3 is CASSKPGLAGGRSYNEQFF. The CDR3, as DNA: TGTGCCAGCAGTAAACCGGGACTAGCGGGGGGGCGCTCCTACAATGAGCAGTTCTTC.

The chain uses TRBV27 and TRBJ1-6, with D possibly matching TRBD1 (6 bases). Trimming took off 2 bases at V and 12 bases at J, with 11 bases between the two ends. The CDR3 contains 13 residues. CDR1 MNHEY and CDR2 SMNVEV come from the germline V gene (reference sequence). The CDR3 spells CASSLGGRLPLHF. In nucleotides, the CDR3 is TGTGCCAGCAGTTTAGGGGGCCGACTACCCCTCCACTTT.

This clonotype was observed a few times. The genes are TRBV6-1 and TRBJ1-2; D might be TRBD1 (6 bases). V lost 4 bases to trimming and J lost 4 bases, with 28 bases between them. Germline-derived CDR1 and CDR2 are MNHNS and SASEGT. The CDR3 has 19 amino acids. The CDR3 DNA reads TGTGCCAGCAGTGGCAAGAGGGGTCAGGGGCCGGAAGGACTCTATGGCTACACCTTC. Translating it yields CASSGKRGQGPEGLYGYTF.

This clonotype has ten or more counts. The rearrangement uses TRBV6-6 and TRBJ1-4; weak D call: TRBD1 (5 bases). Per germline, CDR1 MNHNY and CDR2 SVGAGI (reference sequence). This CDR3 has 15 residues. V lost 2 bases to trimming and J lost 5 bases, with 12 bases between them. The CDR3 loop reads CASSYGGTGNEKLFF. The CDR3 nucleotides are TGTGCCAGCAGTTACGGCGGGACGGGAAATGAAAAACTGTTTTTT.

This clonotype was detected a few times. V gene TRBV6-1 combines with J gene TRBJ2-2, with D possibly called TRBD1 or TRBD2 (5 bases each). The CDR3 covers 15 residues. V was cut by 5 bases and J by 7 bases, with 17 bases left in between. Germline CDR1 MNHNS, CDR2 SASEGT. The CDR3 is CASSSTGRTSGELFF. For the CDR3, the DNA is TGTGCCAGCAGTTCAACGGGACGAACAAGCGGGGAGCTGTTTTTT.